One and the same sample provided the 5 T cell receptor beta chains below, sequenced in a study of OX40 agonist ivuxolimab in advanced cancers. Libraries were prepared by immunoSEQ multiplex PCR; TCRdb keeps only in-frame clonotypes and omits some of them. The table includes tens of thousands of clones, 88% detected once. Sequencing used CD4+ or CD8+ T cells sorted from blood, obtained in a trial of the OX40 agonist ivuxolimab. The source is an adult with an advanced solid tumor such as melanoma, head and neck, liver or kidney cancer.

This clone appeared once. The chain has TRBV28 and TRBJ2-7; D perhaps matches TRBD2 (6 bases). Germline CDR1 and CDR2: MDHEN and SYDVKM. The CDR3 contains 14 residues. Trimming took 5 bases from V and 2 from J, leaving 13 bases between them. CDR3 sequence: CASSGPERAYEQYF. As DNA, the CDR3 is TGTGCCAGCAGTGGCCCCGAGCGGGCCTACGAGCAGTACTTC.

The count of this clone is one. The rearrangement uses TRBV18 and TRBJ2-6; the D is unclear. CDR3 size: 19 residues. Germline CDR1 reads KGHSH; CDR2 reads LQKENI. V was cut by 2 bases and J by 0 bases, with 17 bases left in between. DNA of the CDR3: TGTGCCAGCTCACCAAAGGGTAGAGACGGTCCCTCTGGGGCCAACGTCCTGACTTTC. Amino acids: CASSPKGRDGPSGANVLTF.

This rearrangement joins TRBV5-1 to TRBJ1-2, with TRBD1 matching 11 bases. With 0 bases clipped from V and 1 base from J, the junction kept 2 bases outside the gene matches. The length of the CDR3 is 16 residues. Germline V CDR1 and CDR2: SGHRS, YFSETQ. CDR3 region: CASSLEGTGGNYGYTF. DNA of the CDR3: TGCGCCAGCAGCTTGGAAGGGACAGGGGGTAACTATGGCTACACCTTC.

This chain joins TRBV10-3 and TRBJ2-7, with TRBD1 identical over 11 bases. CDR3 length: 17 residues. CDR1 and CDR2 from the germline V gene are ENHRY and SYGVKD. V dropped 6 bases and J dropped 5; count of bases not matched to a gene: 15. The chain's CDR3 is CAIRSTPPGQGVHEQYF. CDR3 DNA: TGTGCCATCAGAAGCACCCCCCCGGGACAGGGGGTCCACGAGCAGTACTTC.

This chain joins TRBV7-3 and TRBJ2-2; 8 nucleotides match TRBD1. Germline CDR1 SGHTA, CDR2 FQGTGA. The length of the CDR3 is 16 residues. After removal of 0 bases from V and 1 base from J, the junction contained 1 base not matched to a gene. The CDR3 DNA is TGTGCCAGCAGCTTAACTGGGACAGGGAACACCGGGGAGCTGTTTTTT. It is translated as CASSLTGTGNTGELFF.